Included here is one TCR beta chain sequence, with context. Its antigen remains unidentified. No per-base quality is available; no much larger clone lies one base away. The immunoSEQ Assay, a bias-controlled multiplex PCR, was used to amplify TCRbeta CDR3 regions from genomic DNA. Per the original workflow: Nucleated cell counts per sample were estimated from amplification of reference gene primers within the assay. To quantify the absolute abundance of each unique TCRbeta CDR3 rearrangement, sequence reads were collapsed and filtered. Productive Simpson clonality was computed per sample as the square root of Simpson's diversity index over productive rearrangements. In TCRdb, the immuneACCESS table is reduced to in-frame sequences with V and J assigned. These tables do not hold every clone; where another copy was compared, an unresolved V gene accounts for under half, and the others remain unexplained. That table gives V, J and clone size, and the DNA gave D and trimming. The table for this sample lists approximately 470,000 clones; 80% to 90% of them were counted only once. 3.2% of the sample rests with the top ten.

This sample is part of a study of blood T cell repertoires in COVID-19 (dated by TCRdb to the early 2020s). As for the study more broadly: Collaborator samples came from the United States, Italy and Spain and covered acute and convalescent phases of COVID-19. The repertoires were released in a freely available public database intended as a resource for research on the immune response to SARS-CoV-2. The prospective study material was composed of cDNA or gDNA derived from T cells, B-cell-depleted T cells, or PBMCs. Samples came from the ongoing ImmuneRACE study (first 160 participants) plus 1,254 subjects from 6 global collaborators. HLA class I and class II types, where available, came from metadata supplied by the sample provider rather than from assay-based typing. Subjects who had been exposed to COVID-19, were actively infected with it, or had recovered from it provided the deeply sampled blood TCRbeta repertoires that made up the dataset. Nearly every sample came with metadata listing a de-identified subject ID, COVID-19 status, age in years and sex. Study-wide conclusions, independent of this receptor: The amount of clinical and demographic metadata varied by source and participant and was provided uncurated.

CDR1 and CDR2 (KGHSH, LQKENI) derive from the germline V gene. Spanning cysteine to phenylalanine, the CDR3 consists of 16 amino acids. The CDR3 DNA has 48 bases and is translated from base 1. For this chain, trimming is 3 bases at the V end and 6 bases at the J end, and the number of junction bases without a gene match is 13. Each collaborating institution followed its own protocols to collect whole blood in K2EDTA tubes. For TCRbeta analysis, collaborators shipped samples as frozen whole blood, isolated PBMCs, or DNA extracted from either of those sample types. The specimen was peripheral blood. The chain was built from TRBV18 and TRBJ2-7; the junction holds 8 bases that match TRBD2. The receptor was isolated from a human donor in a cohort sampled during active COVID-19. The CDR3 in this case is CASSPGTSGGGGEQYF. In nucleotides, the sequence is TGTGCCAGCTCACCGGGTACTAGCGGCGGTGGGGGCGAGCAGTACTTC.